The 15 T cell receptor beta chains given below trace back to one sample, sequenced in a study of identical twins. TCRdb reprocessed the 5' RACE reads with MiXCR, giving one entry per CDR3 protein. Seen here are roughly 1.6 million distinct CDR3 sequences, more than 30% observed once, and the top ten hold about 0.27%. Sequencing was carried out using cord blood. The receptor set was obtained from a newborn girl in good health.

This clonotype was observed a few times. V and J are TRBV3-1 and TRBJ2-5; D could derive from TRBD1 or TRBD2 (5 bases each). V was trimmed by 1 base and J by 5 bases, leaving 23 bases between them. In germline, CDR1 is LGHDT, CDR2 YNNKEL (reference sequence). This CDR3 has 18 residues. In DNA, the CDR3 is TGTGCCAGCAGCCAAGGTACCCCGGGACCCGTTTCTGGGGAGACCCAGTACTTC. Translation gives CASSQGTPGPVSGETQYF.

The genes are TRBV20-1 and TRBJ1-6; D ambiguous. Trimming cost V 5 bases and J 9 bases, with 17 bases left between them. Per the germline V gene, CDR1 is DFQATT and CDR2 is SNEGSKA (reference sequence). This CDR3 contains 14 residues. Here the CDR3 reads CSAPAQASGSPLHF. Here the CDR3 DNA reads TGCAGTGCTCCCGCCCAGGCCTCAGGTTCACCCCTCCACTTT.

This clonotype turned up a few times. V gene TRBV12-3 or TRBV12-4 combines with J gene TRBJ2-3; 8 bases align to TRBD2. Trimming removed 3 bases from V and 7 bases from J; junction bases left unmatched: 15. CDR3 length: 17 amino acids. For the CDR3, the DNA is TGTGCCAGCAGTTTTACCCCGGGACTAGGGGTCCCCAATACGCAGTATTTT. It codes for CASSFTPGLGVPNTQYF.

The V call is TRBV21-1, the J call TRBJ1-5; the table's D gene call, TRBD1, was not cross checked with the DNA. TRBV21-1 is marked as a pseudogene. CDR3 length: 16 residues. CDR3 coding DNA: TGTGCCAGCAGGCTCTCTGGAGGGGGAAGCAATCAGCCCCAGCATTTT. The encoded protein is CASRLSGGGSNQPQHF.

This clonotype appeared a few times. The chain couples TRBV28 to TRBJ2-1, with D tentatively TRBD1 (6 bases). The CDR3 covers 15 residues. The germline V and J ends were trimmed by 4 bases and 8 bases, with 18 bases remaining between them. The germline V gene encodes CDR1 MDHEN and CDR2 SYDVKM. The CDR3 DNA reads TGTGCCAGCAGTTCCACCGCAGGGGCGGTTGATGAGCAGTTCTTC. Its translation is CASSSTAGAVDEQFF.

The V and J genes are TRBV14 and TRBJ2-3; D possibly corresponds to TRBD2 (6 bases). The CDR3 has 19 residues. The V gene lost 3 bases and the J gene lost 1 base, with 23 bases spanning the gap. The germline CDR1 and CDR2 sequences are SGHDN and FVKESK. The CDR3 DNA sequence: TGTGCCAGCAGCCATGGATGGGCCCTCCGTTGGGGGGGCACAGATACGCAGTATTTT. This translates into CASSHGWALRWGGTDTQYF. The complete variable domain, with remaining parts taken from reference TRBV14 and TRBJ2-3, reads EAGVTQFPSHSVIEKGQTVTLRCDPISGHDNLYWYRRVMGKEIKFLLHFVKESKQDESGMPNNRFLAERTGGTYSTLKVQPAELEDSGVYFCASSHGWALRWGGTDTQYFGPGTRLTVL.

The rearrangement links TRBV12-3 or TRBV12-4 to TRBJ2-5; 10 bases match TRBD2. After removal of 3 bases from V and 5 bases from J, the junction contained 12 bases not matched to a gene. CDR3 length: 17 residues. The CDR3 loop reads CASSFITTSGVYETQYF. The CDR3 coding sequence is TGTGCCAGCAGTTTTATCACCACTAGCGGGGTATATGAGACCCAGTACTTC.

This chain connects TRBV4-2 to TRBJ2-1; D is undetermined. V was shortened by 4 bases and J by 7 bases, with 17 bases between the two germline ends. Germline V gene data show CDR1 as LGHNA and CDR2 as YNFKEQ. The CDR3 runs 15 residues. The CDR3 DNA sequence: TGTGCCAGCAGCCCCTTAGCAGCGCCCCAAAATGAGCAGTTCTTC. Translating it yields CASSPLAAPQNEQFF.

This clonotype was seen a handful of times. Here the CDR3 reads CSAKGPQETQFF. CDR3 in DNA: TGCAGTGCTAAGGGGCCCCAAGAGACCCAGTTCTTC. This chain connects TRBV20-1 to TRBJ2-5; weak D call: TRBD1 (5 bases). The J call could be wrong; TRBJ2-1 is a better fit for the DNA end. The CDR3 runs to 12 residues. Germline V gene sequence: CDR1 DFQATT, CDR2 SNEGSKA (reference sequence).

This clonotype was seen more than once but under ten times. The V call is TRBV28, the J call TRBJ1-6; D may be TRBD1 (5 bases). V shed 6 bases and J shed 5 bases, with 17 bases lying between them. There are 16 residues in the CDR3. Germline CDR1 reads MDHEN; CDR2 reads SYDVKM. Here the CDR3 DNA reads TGTGCCAGCAGCCCCTACGACAGAAAGGATAATTCACCCCTCCACTTT. It translates to CASSPYDRKDNSPLHF. Complete variable domain (other parts from reference TRBV28 and TRBJ1-6): DVKVTQSSRYLVKRTGEKVFLECVQDMDHENMFWYRQDPGLGLRLIYFSYDVKMKEKGDIPEGYSVSREKKERFSLILESASTNQTSMYLCASSPYDRKDNSPLHFGNGTRLTVT.

This chain uses TRBV7-2 with TRBJ2-1; TRBD2 agrees at 9 bases. CDR3 length equals 17 residues. The V gene's germline CDR1 is SGHTA and CDR2 FQGNSA. Trimming cost V 2 bases and J 10 bases; bases outside gene matches: 15. The chain's CDR3 is CASSLPWEVAGAKEQFF. The DNA for the CDR3 is TGTGCCAGCAGCTTACCCTGGGAGGTAGCGGGGGCAAAGGAGCAGTTCTTC.

This clonotype was picked up many times. The rearrangement uses TRBV12-3 or TRBV12-4 and TRBJ1-2; a weak D match, TRBD1 (5 bases). Trimming took 6 bases from V and 4 from J, leaving 12 bases between them. This CDR3 comprises 13 residues. The CDR3 sequence is CASSTDSIYGYTF. CDR3 sequence (DNA): TGTGCCAGCAGCACAGACAGTATCTATGGCTACACCTTC.

This clonotype has more than one count but fewer than ten. The V gene is TRBV4-1, the J gene TRBJ2-3, with TRBD2 matching over 8 bases. The V gene's germline CDR1 is MGHRA and CDR2 YSYEKL. V gave up 5 bases and J gave up 4 bases; unmatched junction bases: 11. The CDR3 length is 16 residues. The CDR3 nucleotides read TGCGCCAGCAGCATCAAGCCAGCGGGGGCTCCAGATACGCAGTATTTT. It yields the protein CASSIKPAGAPDTQYF.

This clonotype showed up just a few times. This chain connects TRBV20-1 to TRBJ1-2, with 8 bases lining up with TRBD1. The ends lost 5 bases at V and 4 bases at J; junction bases unmatched: 9. The length of the CDR3 is 14 residues. Germline CDR1 and CDR2: DFQATT and SNEGSKA (reference sequence). The CDR3 loop reads CSAHQGAEGYGYTF. CDR3 nucleotides: TGCAGTGCTCACCAGGGGGCGGAGGGCTATGGCTACACCTTC.

This chain joins TRBV4-1 and TRBJ2-1; D perhaps matches TRBD2 (6 bases). Germline V gene sequence: CDR1 MGHRA, CDR2 YSYEKL. The length of the CDR3 is 17 residues. V dropped 8 bases and J dropped 3 bases, with 23 bases sitting between them. Written as DNA, the CDR3 is TGCGCCAGCGGACCCCCGGCGGGGACGGCGATCTACAATGAGCAGTTCTTC. Translation: CASGPPAGTAIYNEQFF.